The next 24 T cell receptor beta chains were all read from a single sample in a study of CD8 T cells in ankylosing spondylitis. Points from the study as a whole: A TCR beta motif of about eight highly homologous variants seemed to mark ankylosing spondylitis blood.

Their antigens are not known. TCRdb re-analysed the 5' RACE reads in MiXCR, keeping a single row per CDR3 protein. The sample has roughly 700,000 distinct CDR3 sequences, roughly 19% seen once. Sequencing used blood, either unsorted or a sorted T cell fraction (not recorded which). The receptor source for this set is a male donor with ankylosing spondylitis.

This chain links TRBV9 with TRBJ2-4; D may be TRBD1 or TRBD2 (5 bases each). Germline values: CDR1 SGDLS, CDR2 YYNGEE. V dropped 3 bases and J dropped 7 bases, with 17 bases sitting between them. The CDR3 loop spans 15 amino acids. In nucleotides, the CDR3 is TGTGCCAGCAGCGGACGAGGGGCCCATATGAACATTCAGTACTTC. This gives the protein CASSGRGAHMNIQYF.

This clonotype has a handful of counts. CDR3 in amino acids: CASSLGDFIAYEQYF. DNA of the CDR3: TGCGCCAGCAGCTTGGGGGACTTCATTGCCTACGAGCAGTACTTC. The genes are TRBV5-1 and TRBJ2-7, with D possibly being TRBD2 (6 bases). V shed 0 bases and J shed 2 bases, with 12 bases lying between them. CDR3 size: 15 residues. Germline V gene data show CDR1 as SGHRS and CDR2 as YFSETQ. Together with reference TRBV5-1 and TRBJ2-7, the CDR3 gives the full variable domain: KAGVTQTPRYLIKTRGQQVTLSCSPISGHRSVSWYQQTPGQGLQFLFEYFSETQRNKGNFPGRFSGRQFSNSRSEMNVSTLELGDSALYLCASSLGDFIAYEQYFGPGTRLTVT.

This clonotype was picked up a small number of times. The V call is TRBV29-1, the J call TRBJ1-1; 7 bases map to TRBD1. Trimming removed 0 bases from V and 2 bases from J; junction bases left unmatched: 12. The CDR3 spans 17 residues. CDR1 is SQVTM and CDR2 is ANQGSEA in the germline V gene. The CDR3 region is CSVEDLNFRTGNTEAFF. The CDR3 coding sequence is TGCAGCGTTGAAGATCTTAATTTCCGGACAGGCAACACTGAAGCTTTCTTT. Looking up the rest from reference TRBV29-1 and TRBJ1-1 gives the full variable domain: SAVISQKPSRDICQRGTSLTIQCQVDSQVTMMFWYRQQPGQSLTLIATANQGSEATYESGFVIDKFPISRPNLTFSTLTVSNMSPEDSSIYLCSVEDLNFRTGNTEAFFGQGTRLTVV.

In its sample, this clonotype was seen a few times. The rearrangement uses TRBV21-1 and TRBJ2-3. TRBV21-1 is recorded as a pseudogene. CDR3 size: 12 residues. The CDR3 DNA sequence: TGTGCCAGCACCCTTACCACAGATACGCAGTATTTT. This translates into CASTLTTDTQYF.

The chain employs TRBV4-1 and TRBJ2-3, with D perhaps being TRBD1 or TRBD2 (5 bases each). Trimming stripped 4 bases from V and 0 bases from J, with 17 bases between. Germline-derived CDR1 and CDR2 are MGHRA and YSYEKL. The CDR3 consists of 17 residues. The CDR3 DNA sequence: TGCGCCAGCAGCCGGCGGTGGGGGACCGACAGCACAGATACGCAGTATTTT. Protein sequence: CASSRRWGTDSTDTQYF.

This clonotype was seen a few times. The chain couples TRBV28 to TRBJ1-6, with 7 bases matching TRBD1. The ends lost 6 bases at V and 10 bases at J; junction bases unmatched: 9. CDR3 length equals 14 residues. The germline V gene has CDR1 MDHEN and CDR2 SYDVKM. The chain's CDR3 is CASRLTGIWSPLHF. The DNA of the CDR3 is TGTGCCAGCAGATTGACAGGGATTTGGTCACCCCTCCACTTT.

In this sample, this clonotype turned up a few times. This chain connects TRBV9 to TRBJ2-7; D is uncertain. V lost 0 bases to trimming and J lost 0 bases, with 10 bases between them. The CDR3 consists of 15 residues. Germline CDR1 SGDLS, CDR2 YYNGEE. CDR3 sequence (DNA): TGTGCCAGCAGCGTAGAAGCTACTCCCTCCTACGAGCAGTACTTC. It encodes CASSVEATPSYEQYF.

This clonotype was found a few times. The V call is TRBV20-1, the J call TRBJ1-6; weak D call: TRBD1 (6 bases). Germline lookup yields CDR1 DFQATT and CDR2 SNEGSKA (reference sequence). V was clipped by 0 bases and J by 5 bases, with 20 bases between them. The CDR3 is 18 residues long. The CDR3 bases are TGCAGTGCTAGAGATGTCGAGACAGGAGGGGCAGATAATTCACCCCTCCACTTT. This codes for CSARDVETGGADNSPLHF.

The sample holds a few counts of this clonotype. The rearrangement joins TRBV5-1 to TRBJ2-3; perhaps TRBD2 as D (7 bases). The CDR3 is 15 amino acids. The V gene lost 4 bases and the J gene lost 3 bases, with 15 bases spanning the gap. Germline V CDR1 and CDR2: SGHRS, YFSETQ. The CDR3 DNA sequence: TGCGCCAGCAGCCCCGCGGGGGCTCGGACAGATACGCAGTATTTT. It translates to CASSPAGARTDTQYF. The whole variable domain, remainder taken from reference TRBV5-1 and TRBJ2-3, is KAGVTQTPRYLIKTRGQQVTLSCSPISGHRSVSWYQQTPGQGLQFLFEYFSETQRNKGNFPGRFSGRQFSNSRSEMNVSTLELGDSALYLCASSPAGARTDTQYFGPGTRLTVL.

This clonotype was found once. V usage is TRBV5-5 and J usage is TRBJ2-6; D is perhaps TRBD1 (6 bases). CDR1 and CDR2 (germline): SGHKS, YYEKEE (reference sequence). V shed 5 bases and J shed 0 bases, with 15 bases lying between them. There are 17 residues in the CDR3. CDR3 nucleotide sequence: TGTGCCAGCAGGGCCGGGACATTCTCCTCTGGGGCCAACGTCCTGACTTTC. This codes for CASRAGTFSSGANVLTF.

The chain is built from TRBV24-1 and TRBJ2-1; 13 bases fit TRBD2. Per germline, CDR1 KGHDR and CDR2 SFDVKD. V shed 3 bases and J 10 bases; nucleotides not matched to a gene: 8. There are 16 residues in the CDR3. DNA for the CDR3: TGTGCCACCAGTGATGAAGGACTAGCGGGGGCTAGCGAGCAGTTCTTC. It encodes CATSDEGLAGASEQFF.

This clonotype came up a few times. CDR3 in DNA: TGTGCCAGCGGGTTTAGCGGGAGCTATGAGCAGTTCTTC. Residues: CASGFSGSYEQFF. This chain connects TRBV12-3 or TRBV12-4 to TRBJ2-1; 9 bases are shared with TRBD2. This CDR3 comprises 13 residues. With V trimmed by 8 bases and J by 8 bases, 7 bases remained unmatched.

This clonotype was detected only a few times. This chain connects TRBV5-5 to TRBJ1-1, with a weak D call TRBD1 (5 bases). The V gene's germline CDR1 is SGHKS and CDR2 YYEKEE (reference sequence). Trimming took off 4 bases at V and 5 bases at J, with 15 bases between the two ends. CDR3 length equals 14 residues. CDR3 loop: CASSPGPGRTEAFF. CDR3 nucleotide sequence: TGTGCCAGCAGCCCGGGACCGGGGAGGACTGAAGCTTTCTTT.

Only a few counts were recorded for this clonotype. CDR3 in amino acids: CAISERWDTWNTGELFF. CDR3 bases: TGTGCCATCAGTGAGCGGTGGGACACCTGGAACACCGGGGAGCTGTTTTTT. The J gene is TRBJ2-2, the V gene TRBV10-3; perhaps TRBD1 as D (6 bases). Germline CDR1 ENHRY, CDR2 SYGVKD. The ends were cut back, 2 bases at V and 1 base at J, with 14 bases in the middle. The CDR3 runs 17 residues.

J is TRBJ2-1 and V is TRBV7-9; no firm D call. This CDR3 has 16 residues. V lost 6 bases, J lost 0 bases, and 15 bases lay in between. Germline-derived CDR1 and CDR2 are SEHNR and FQNEAQ (reference sequence). CDR3 nucleotide sequence: TGTGCCAGCAGTCCCGCGGTAGGAAGCTCCTACAATGAGCAGTTCTTC. Protein sequence: CASSPAVGSSYNEQFF.

This chain links TRBV2 with TRBJ1-1, with unresolved D. The CDR3 is 14 residues long. V was clipped by 0 bases and J by 11 bases, with 16 bases between them. Germline values: CDR1 SNHLY, CDR2 FYNNEI. In nucleotides, the CDR3 is TGTGCCAGCAGTGAAGCGCTTCTTCGGCATATGGCTTTCTTT. It translates to CASSEALLRHMAFF. Together with reference TRBV2 and TRBJ1-1, the CDR3 gives the full variable domain: EPEVTQTPSHQVTQMGQEVILRCVPISNHLYFYWYRQILGQKVEFLVSFYNNEISEKSEIFDDQFSVERPDGSNFTLKIRSTKLEDSAMYFCASSEALLRHMAFFGQGTRLTVV.

Ten or more counts support this clonotype. The V gene is TRBV29-1, the J gene TRBJ1-1; D perhaps matches TRBD1 (6 bases). CDR1 is SQVTM and CDR2 is ANQGSEA in the germline V gene. This CDR3 contains 12 residues. Trimming took off 4 bases at V and 1 base at J, with 7 bases between the two ends. DNA of the CDR3: TGCAGCGTTGTCAGGGGGAACACTGAAGCTTTCTTT. It encodes CSVVRGNTEAFF.

The V gene is TRBV12-3 or TRBV12-4, the J gene TRBJ2-3; 11 positions match TRBD2. The CDR3 extends over 16 amino acids. The V and J ends lost 11 bases and 1 base, in that order; junction bases with no gene match: 11. CDR3 DNA: TGTGCCCTAAACCCCCTACTAGCGGGAGGCACAGATACGCAGTATTTT. It yields the protein CALNPLLAGGTDTQYF.

This clonotype has more than one count but fewer than ten. This chain connects TRBV10-3 to TRBJ2-7; TRBD1 agrees at 9 bases. Looked up from germline, CDR1 is ENHRY and CDR2 is SYGVKD. This CDR3 contains 15 residues. The J segment lost 2 bases and the V segment lost 3 bases, leaving 5 bases of the junction unmatched. In nucleotides, the CDR3 is TGTGCCATCAGTGATGGACAGGGGCGAACCTACGAGCAGTACTTC. Translated: CAISDGQGRTYEQYF.

The chain links TRBV4-1 to TRBJ2-2; the match to TRBD1 covers 7 bases. Germline assignment: CDR1 MGHRA and CDR2 YSYEKL. The CDR3 has 17 residues. J gave up 4 bases and V 1 base, and 9 bases lay outside the gene matches. The DNA for the CDR3 is TGCGCCAGCAGCCAAGGGCCGGCAGGGGGAACCACCGGGGAGCTGTTTTTT. It translates to CASSQGPAGGTTGELFF.

The chain combines TRBV12-3 or TRBV12-4 with TRBJ1-5; possible D gene TRBD1, 5 bases. The ends were cut back, 5 bases at V and 0 bases at J, with 11 bases in the middle. There are 15 residues in the CDR3. The DNA for the CDR3 is TGTGCCAGCAGTCGACAGAGCCGTAGCAATCAGCCCCAGCATTTT. This encodes CASSRQSRSNQPQHF.

The chain couples TRBV12-3 or TRBV12-4 to TRBJ2-1; possible D gene TRBD1, 5 bases. CDR3 length: 14 amino acids. The V end lost 2 bases, the J end lost 8 bases, and 13 bases lay between the germline ends. CDR3 in DNA: TGTGCCAGCAGTTTATTTTCAGGGTCAGATGAGCAGTTCTTC. This translates into CASSLFSGSDEQFF.

CDR3 in amino acids: CASSRFITDEQFF. CDR3 in DNA: TGCGCCAGCAGCCGATTTATCACGGATGAGCAGTTCTTC. The genes are TRBV4-1 and TRBJ2-1; D gene unclear. Germline loops: CDR1 MGHRA, CDR2 YSYEKL. The CDR3 contains 13 residues. Trimming left V 4 bases short and J 8 bases short, with 12 bases between.

A few counts support this clonotype. This chain connects TRBV27 to TRBJ1-1; a possible D gene is TRBD1 (6 bases). The CDR3 is 15 amino acids. The germline CDR1 and CDR2 sequences are MNHEY and SMNVEV (reference sequence). The germline V and J ends were trimmed by 5 bases and 1 base, with 14 bases remaining between them. The CDR3 DNA reads as TGTGCCAGCAGTCAAACAGGGACGAGGAACACTGAAGCTTTCTTT. Protein sequence: CASSQTGTRNTEAFF.